Listed below are T cell receptor beta chains from one sample, sequenced in a study of graft-versus-host responses after intestinal transplantation. These TCRs are of unknown antigen specificity. TCRdb's table, derived via immunoSEQ multiplex PCR, lists solely in-frame clones and lacks some. This sample yields over 90,000 clones, of which 93% are seen a single time; approximately 1.2% belongs to the top ten. This sample comprised unstimulated CD8+ T cells sorted from spleen or lymph node cells, obtained before intestinal transplant. These receptors all stem from a human donor who received an intestinal transplant. CDR3s include the opening cysteine and the closing phenylalanine or tryptophan. D genes are given only for firm matches. Clone size appears in some rows only: once, few, many, or a class for an expanded clone.

d_gene	v_gene	j_gene	abundance	CDR3nt	CDR3aa
NA	TRBV6-9	TRBJ1-4	NA	TGTGCCAGCAGTTATTTTCAGGGGTTGAGGGAAAAACTGTTTTTT	CASSYFQGLREKLFF
NA	TRBV7-2	TRBJ2-3	NA	TGTGCCAGCAGCTTGGGCGTGGGGGACACAGATACGCAGTATTTT	CASSLGVGDTDTQYF
NA	TRBV7-9	TRBJ1-2	NA	TGTGCCAGCAGCCTTGGGACGGAAAACTATGGCTACACCTTC	CASSLGTENYGYTF
NA	TRBV4-1	TRBJ1-4	NA	TGCGCCAGCAGCCAGCCTAATGGGGTACCTAATGAAAAACTGTTTTTT	CASSQPNGVPNEKLFF
TRBD1	TRBV5-6	TRBJ1-2	NA	TGTGCCAGCAGCTTGATTCACGAGGGGGCTTATGGCTACACCTTC	CASSLIHEGAYGYTF
TRBD2	TRBV5-1	TRBJ2-1	NA	TGCGCCAGCAGGAAACTAGCGGACAATGAGCAGTTCTTC	CASRKLADNEQFF
NA	TRBV27	TRBJ1-5	once	TGTGCCAGCAGTTTATCGACGGCTCATCAGCCCCAGCATTTT	CASSLSTAHQPQHF
NA	TRBV6-1	TRBJ1-1	NA	TGTGCCAGCAGAGCAGGTGAGGCTGAAGCTTTCTTT	CASRAGEAEAFF
NA	TRBV4-1	TRBJ1-4	NA	TGCGCCAGCAGCCGACAGCTACCATCGGCTAATGAAAAACTGTTTTTT	CASSRQLPSANEKLFF
NA	TRBV5-1	TRBJ2-1	NA	TGCGCCAGCAGCTTCATTAGCCCCCCCATCAATGAGCAGTTCTTC	CASSFISPPINEQFF
TRBD1	TRBV7-9	TRBJ1-5	NA	TGTGCCAGCAGTTACGGACAGGGTAGTATTAGCAATCAGCCCCAGCATTTT	CASSYGQGSISNQPQHF
NA	TRBV6-6	TRBJ1-6	NA	TGTGCCAGCAGCCCCTCGGGGGATTATAATTCACCCCTCCACTTT	CASSPSGDYNSPLHF
NA	TRBV19	TRBJ2-7	NA	TGTGCCAGTAGTCCAGGGTACCACGAGCAGTACTTC	CASSPGYHEQYF
NA	TRBV4-1	TRBJ1-5	NA	TGCGCCAGCAGCCAAGTTGAGGCCCCAGGGAAAAATCAGCCCCAGCATTTT	CASSQVEAPGKNQPQHF
NA	TRBV28	TRBJ1-5	NA	TGTGCCAGCAGTGGTGGGAATAGCAATCAGCCCCAGCATTTT	CASSGGNSNQPQHF
TRBD2	TRBV6-5	TRBJ2-7	NA	TGTGCCAGCAGTTTGACTAGCGGGATTTCCTACGAGCAGTACTTC	CASSLTSGISYEQYF
TRBD1	TRBV4-1	TRBJ1-2	NA	TGCGCCAGCAGCCAAGAGACAGGGGGCGGTGACGACTATGGCTACACCTTC	CASSQETGGGDDYGYTF
NA	TRBV7-9	TRBJ1-3	once	TGTGCCAGCAGCTCGGGTCCAGGAAACACCATATATTTT	CASSSGPGNTIYF
NA	TRBV6-1	TRBJ1-2	NA	TGTGCCAGCCAGGGTGCAGATAACTATGGCTACACCTTC	CASQGADNYGYTF
NA	TRBV9	TRBJ1-1	NA	TGTGCCAGCAGCCCCCGAGGGAACACTGAAGCTTTCTTT	CASSPRGNTEAFF
NA	TRBV10-2	TRBJ1-1	NA	TGCGCCAGCAGTGCCTCGGGAGGTGGGTACACTGAAGCTTTCTTT	CASSASGGGYTEAFF
NA	TRBV5-1	TRBJ2-7	NA	TGCGCCAGCAGCTTGCGACTCTCGCGATACTACGAGCAGTACTTC	CASSLRLSRYYEQYF
NA	TRBV4-1	TRBJ2-7	few	TGCGCCAGCAGTCCAGGGTTCGGCTACGAGCAGTACTTC	CASSPGFGYEQYF
TRBD1	TRBV5-4	TRBJ2-7	NA	TGTACCAGCAGCTTGTCCCGGGACAGGCGGAACTCCTACGAGCAGTACTTC	CTSSLSRDRRNSYEQYF
NA	TRBV27	TRBJ2-2	once	TGTGCCAGCAGTTTGGCCGGCAGGGGGGCTACCGGGGAGCTGTTTTTT	CASSLAGRGATGELFF
NA	TRBV19	TRBJ2-3	NA	TGTGCCAGTAAGGACGGGGGAGGCCTTAGCACAGATACGCAGTATTTT	CASKDGGGLSTDTQYF
NA	TRBV19	TRBJ2-1	NA	TGTGCCAGTAGTATAGCTGAGAACACCTACAATGAGCAGTTCTTC	CASSIAENTYNEQFF
TRBD2	TRBV7-7	TRBJ2-3	NA	TGTGCCAGCAGCATAGCGGGGGGGGAAGATACGCAGTATTTT	CASSIAGGEDTQYF
NA	TRBV12-5	TRBJ2-5	NA	TGTGCTAGTGGCAACCTCCAAGAGACCCAGTACTTC	CASGNLQETQYF
NA	TRBV7-9	TRBJ2-7	NA	TGTGCCAGCAGCTTTGGGGGCTCCTACGAGCAGTACTTC	CASSFGGSYEQYF
TRBD2	TRBV6-6	TRBJ2-3	NA	TGTGCCAGCGGCCCGTCCCTAGCGGGGATAGATACGCAGTATTTT	CASGPSLAGIDTQYF
NA	TRBV30	TRBJ2-2	once	TGTGCCTGGAGTGAGGGGGGAGCCGGGGAGCTGTTTTTT	CAWSEGGAGELFF
NA	TRBV7-9	TRBJ1-1	NA	TGTGCCAGCAAACAGGGACCTGAAGCTTTCTTT	CASKQGPEAFF
TRBD1	TRBV5-1	TRBJ1-3	NA	TGCGCCAGCAGCTTGGGGGACAGGGTTGGCTCTGGAAACACCATATATTTT	CASSLGDRVGSGNTIYF
TRBD1	TRBV27	TRBJ2-1	NA	TGTGCCAGCAGTACCCAGACAGGGAACGATGAGCAGTTCTTC	CASSTQTGNDEQFF
NA	TRBV19	TRBJ1-1	NA	TGTGCCAGCTGGGGAGGGAACACTGAAGCTTTCTTT	CASWGGNTEAFF
NA	TRBV11-2	TRBJ1-2	NA	TGTGCCAGCAGCTTAGAGGTCAGCTATGGCTACACCTTC	CASSLEVSYGYTF